The clone carrying this T cell receptor (beta chain) was recorded at least ten times. Its target is not known. Stated time point: newly diagnosed GD, antithyroid drugs for less than 3 months. RNA from PBMCs was the source of the TCR library. This sample is drawn from a study of regulatory T cells in long-lasting Graves disease. General study results and limits: Accuracy might have suffered from few samples.

Researchers made TCR beta libraries by using iRepertoire HTBI primers and running Arm-PCR on CDR3 regions. TCRdb independently ran MiXCR on the multiplex PCR reads; one entry per CDR3 protein. The table records 400,000 to 550,000 distinct CDR3 sequences, about a sixth of them present only once. These same data were also listed under a study on T cells in Graves' hyperthyroidism and ophthalmopathy. That paper adds: Exclusion followed for patients with uncontrolled infection, other autoimmune disease, pregnancy or lactation. TCR CDR3 underwent first-round RT-PCR with the HTBI primer set.

This TCR was recovered from a woman aged 18-29 years with Graves disease. The sequencing used peripheral blood mononuclear cells (PBMCs), collected at new diagnosis, from a patient treated with antithyroid drugs.

CDR3 in amino acids: CASSLMGRPQETQYF. The CDR3 DNA reads as TGTGCCAGCAGCCTTATGGGACGTCCCCAAGAGACCCAGTACTTC. The J gene is TRBJ2-5, the V gene TRBV7-3; either TRBD1 or TRBD2 may supply D (5 bases each). Germline lookup yields CDR1 SGHTA and CDR2 FQGTGA. Trimming pared 5 bases from V and 1 base from J, leaving 14 bases between. CDR3 length: 15 amino acids.